Below, 20 T cell receptor beta chains from the same sample are listed, as sequenced in a study of blood T cell repertoires in COVID-19. The data were produced by immunoSEQ multiplex PCR, yet TCRdb's version contains in-frame clones alone and is incomplete. In the table there are approximately 200,000 clones, over 70% of which are singletons. Sequencing was carried out using peripheral blood. These receptors were taken from a man aged 55 to 69 with active or convalescent COVID-19.

The chain carries TRBV2 and TRBJ2-1, with D unresolved. CDR1 and CDR2 from the germline V gene are SNHLY and FYNNEI. V gave up 3 bases and J gave up 15 bases, with 15 bases separating them. The CDR3 is 12 residues long. In DNA form, the CDR3 reads TGTGCCAGCAGTGACTGGGCTATCGGCCCGTTCTTC. Protein product: CASSDWAIGPFF.

This clone was detected a few times. This chain links TRBV7-8 with TRBJ2-7; 12 nucleotides match TRBD2. V dropped 4 bases and J dropped 3; count of bases not matched to a gene: 4. The CDR3 contains 15 residues. In germline, CDR1 is SGHVS, CDR2 FQNEAQ. The DNA for the CDR3 is TGTGCCAGCAGCTCACTAGCGGGAGGTGGCTACGAGCAGTACTTC. Its protein product is CASSSLAGGGYEQYF.

The chain carries TRBV27 and TRBJ2-5; D is perhaps TRBD2 (6 bases). CDR1 and CDR2 from the germline V gene are MNHEY and SMNVEV (reference sequence). Trimming pared 11 bases from V and 4 bases from J, leaving 17 bases between. The CDR3 contains 13 residues. The CDR3 sequence is CAVGRAGRETQYF. The CDR3 region has the DNA TGTGCCGTAGGCCGGGCGGGGCGAGAGACCCAGTACTTC.

This clone was seen a few times. The chain's CDR3 is CSSDPTGTYGYTF. The CDR3 nucleotides are TGCAGCTCAGACCCGACAGGAACCTACGGCTACACCTTC. The rearrangement joins TRBV29-1 to TRBJ1-2; TRBD1 might be the D (6 bases). The V gene lost 8 bases and the J gene lost 8 bases, with 21 bases spanning the gap. The CDR3 covers 13 residues. From germline, CDR1 is SQVTM and CDR2 ANQGSEA. Complete variable domain (other parts from reference TRBV29-1 and TRBJ1-2): SAVISQKPSRDICQRGTSLTIQCQVDSQVTMMFWYRQQPGQSLTLIATANQGSEATYESGFVIDKFPISRPNLTFSTLTVSNMSPEDSSIYLCSSDPTGTYGYTFGSGTRLTVV.

The genes are TRBV7-3 and TRBJ2-5; 9 nucleotides line up with TRBD2. V trimming: 4 bases; J trimming: 9 bases; junction bases outside the gene matches: 3. This CDR3 has 12 residues. CDR1 SGHTA and CDR2 FQGTGA come from the germline V gene. CDR3 protein: CASSSAGGAQYF. The DNA for the CDR3 is TGTGCCAGCAGCTCCGCGGGAGGGGCCCAGTACTTC.

This clone was seen repeatedly, ten times or more. V is TRBV28 and J is TRBJ1-5; 8 nucleotides match TRBD1. Per the germline V gene, CDR1 is MDHEN and CDR2 is SYDVKM. The CDR3 has 14 amino acids. After removal of 6 bases from V and 3 bases from J, the junction contained 4 bases not matched to a gene. CDR3 bases: TGTGCCAGCAGCTTGGACAGGGTCAATCAGCCCCAGCATTTT. Its translation: CASSLDRVNQPQHF.

The rearrangement joins TRBV7-3 to TRBJ2-3; tentatively, D is TRBD1 (7 bases). V shed 4 bases and J shed 0 bases, with 14 bases lying between them. CDR1 SGHTA and CDR2 FQGTGA come from the germline V gene. The CDR3 sequence is 16 residues long. The chain's CDR3 is CASSSGGTASTDTQYF. DNA for the CDR3: TGTGCCAGCAGCTCAGGGGGGACAGCTAGCACAGATACGCAGTATTTT.

CDR3 sequence (DNA): TGTGCCAGCAGCCAGGTGGGACAGGGGCTAGCCTACGAGCAGTACTTC. Translation: CASSQVGQGLAYEQYF. V usage is TRBV14 and J usage is TRBJ2-7; TRBD1 agrees at 10 bases. The V gene's germline CDR1 is SGHDN and CDR2 FVKESK. The V and J ends lost 3 bases and 2 bases, in that order; junction bases with no gene match: 7. The CDR3 runs to 16 residues.

The genes are TRBV6-2 or TRBV6-3 and TRBJ2-7, with a weak D call TRBD2 (6 bases). Trimming removed 5 bases from V and 7 bases from J, with 24 bases in between. Germline V gene sequence: CDR1 MNHEY, CDR2 SVGEGT. The CDR3 runs 16 residues. Here the CDR3 reads CASSQPFWTRAGEQYF. The CDR3 bases are TGTGCCAGCAGTCAGCCCTTCTGGACCAGGGCGGGGGAGCAGTACTTC.

The rearrangement joins TRBV19 to TRBJ1-1; D may be TRBD1 (6 bases). The CDR3 consists of 13 residues. Germline CDR1 and CDR2: LNHDA and SQIVND (reference sequence). The germline V and J ends were trimmed by 5 bases and 11 bases, with 18 bases remaining between them. In DNA form, the CDR3 reads TGTGCCAGTAGTCCGGGACAATTATTTCCCGCTTTCTTT. Its protein is CASSPGQLFPAFF.

The rearrangement links TRBV19 to TRBJ2-2, with 7 bases lining up with TRBD1. V gave up 4 bases and J gave up 6 bases; unmatched junction bases: 2. This CDR3 contains 13 residues. CDR1 LNHDA and CDR2 SQIVND come from the germline V gene (reference sequence). CDR3 amino acids: CASSTQGPGELFF. For the CDR3, the DNA is TGTGCCAGTAGTACACAGGGGCCCGGGGAGCTGTTTTTT.

This clone has a handful of counts. Other nucleotide sequences in the sample specify the same CDR3. This chain links TRBV5-4 with TRBJ2-5, with D perhaps TRBD1 (5 bases). V gave up 0 bases and J gave up 4 bases, with 7 bases separating them. This CDR3 has 13 amino acids. Germline V gives CDR1 SGHNT, CDR2 YYREEE (reference sequence). The CDR3 DNA is TGTGCCAGCAGCTTGGGGGGCTTAGAGACCCAGTACTTC. Its protein product is CASSLGGLETQYF. Looking up the rest from reference TRBV5-4 and TRBJ2-5 gives the full variable domain: ETGVTQSPTHLIKTRGQQVTLRCSSQSGHNTVSWYQQALGQGPQFIFQYYREEENGRGNFPPRFSGLQFPNYSSELNVNALELDDSALYLCASSLGGLETQYFGPGTRLLVL.

The chain links TRBV19 to TRBJ2-1; TRBD2 aligns across 14 bases. The ends lost 5 bases at V and 2 bases at J; junction bases unmatched: 8. CDR1 is LNHDA, CDR2 SQIVND, per germline (reference sequence). The CDR3 runs 18 residues. CDR3 DNA sequence: TGTGCCAGTAGTGCTCCCCCGACTAGCGGGAGGGCCTACAATGAGCAGTTCTTC. Its protein is CASSAPPTSGRAYNEQFF.

This chain links TRBV11-3 with TRBJ2-7; 10 bases match TRBD1. CDR3 size: 14 residues. The ends lost 3 bases at V and 5 bases at J; junction bases unmatched: 4. CDR1 and CDR2 from the germline V gene are SGHNT and YENEEA. The DNA for the CDR3 is TGTGCCAGCAGCTTGGGACAGGGGTCCGACGAGCAGTACTTC. Protein: CASSLGQGSDEQYF.

The genes are TRBV5-1 and TRBJ1-2, with TRBD1 identical over 7 bases. Trimming at V came to 2 bases and at J to 8 bases, leaving 6 bases not matched to a gene. This CDR3 has 13 residues. The germline V gene encodes CDR1 SGHRS and CDR2 YFSETQ. The CDR3 DNA is TGCGCCAGCAGCTTTACCGGGACAGACGGCTACACCTTC. Translated: CASSFTGTDGYTF.

This clone has a single count. J is TRBJ1-1 and V is TRBV29-1; TRBD1 matches at 9 bases. J gave up 10 bases and V 7 bases, and 7 bases lay outside the gene matches. CDR1 is SQVTM, CDR2 ANQGSEA, per germline. CDR3 length: 11 residues. For the CDR3, the DNA is TGCAGCGGTCAGACAGGGGGGATAGCTTTCTTT. Protein sequence: CSGQTGGIAFF.

Only one count was recorded for this clone. The CDR3 DNA reads as TGTGCCAGCAGTTTCGGACAGGGGTCCTACTATGGCTACACCTTC. Protein product: CASSFGQGSYYGYTF. The chain combines TRBV28 with TRBJ1-2; 9 bases match TRBD1. Trimming at V came to 3 bases and at J to 3 bases, leaving 5 bases not matched to a gene. This CDR3 has 15 residues. Germline V lookup: CDR1 MDHEN, CDR2 SYDVKM.

This clone showed up just a few times. Here the CDR3 reads CASIAGGTAGDEAEQYF. CDR3 nucleotides: TGTGCCAGCATCGCAGGGGGGACAGCGGGAGATGAGGCCGAGCAGTACTTC. V is TRBV6-8 and J is TRBJ2-7; tentative D call: TRBD2 (8 bases). CDR3 length: 17 amino acids. The germline V and J ends were trimmed by 7 bases and 6 bases, with 28 bases remaining between them. CDR1 and CDR2 (germline): MNHGY, SAAAGT.

The V and J genes are TRBV9 and TRBJ2-3; the match to TRBD2 covers 8 bases. Germline values: CDR1 SGDLS, CDR2 YYNGEE. Trimming at V came to 3 bases and at J to 4 bases, leaving 16 bases not matched to a gene. The CDR3 runs to 18 residues. The CDR3 loop is CASSATPGEREFADTQYF. In DNA, the CDR3 is TGTGCCAGCAGCGCCACCCCGGGGGAGCGGGAGTTTGCAGATACGCAGTATTTT.

Here the CDR3 reads CASSLQTEFSGNTIYF. The CDR3 region has the DNA TGTGCCAGCAGCTTACAGACAGAATTCTCTGGAAACACCATATATTTT. V and J are TRBV7-6 and TRBJ1-3, with D perhaps matching TRBD1 (5 bases). CDR3 length: 16 residues. The V and J ends lost 2 bases and 0 bases respectively, with 11 bases between them. Germline-derived CDR1 and CDR2 are SGHVS and FNYEAQ.